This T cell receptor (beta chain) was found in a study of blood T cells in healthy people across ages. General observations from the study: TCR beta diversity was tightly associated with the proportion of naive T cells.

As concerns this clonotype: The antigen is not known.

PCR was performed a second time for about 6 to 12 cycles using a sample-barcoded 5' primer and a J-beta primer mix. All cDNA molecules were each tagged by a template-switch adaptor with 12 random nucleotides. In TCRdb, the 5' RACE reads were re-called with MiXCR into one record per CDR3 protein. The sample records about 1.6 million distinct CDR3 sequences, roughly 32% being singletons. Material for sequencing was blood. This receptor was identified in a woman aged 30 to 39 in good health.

As DNA, the CDR3 is TGTGCCACCTGTGTGGCCCTCCAAGAGACCCAGTACTTC. Protein: CATCVALQETQYF. This sequence joins TRBV7-9 and TRBJ2-5, with D hard to call. The germline V gene has CDR1 SEHNR and CDR2 FQNEAQ (reference sequence). This CDR3 region has 13 residues. V lost 10 bases and J lost 1, with 13 bases in between.